One T cell receptor beta chain is described in this entry. This clonotype was detected only a few times. It lacks a known antigen. No base quality values were provided; no much bigger clone lies one nucleotide off. The data derive from a study of T cells in Graves' hyperthyroidism and ophthalmopathy (dated by TCRdb to between 2018 and 2021). For the study in its entirety: Peripheral blood samples were taken at initial diagnosis, before any treatment was given. To identify TCR V-J signatures that set the groups apart, the researchers used a discovery cohort of about a hundred patients, made up of 43 with Graves' ophthalmopathy and approximately 57 with stable Graves' hyperthyroidism. Prospective prediction of ophthalmopathy was tested in an independent validation cohort consisting of about 20 hyperthyroidism patients and over 15 patients who later progressed to ophthalmopathy. The roughly 100 discovery patients were randomly divided into training and test sets at a 7:3 ratio. In six Graves' hyperthyroidism patients, the study also compared T-cell repertoires from thyroid tissue with T-cell repertoires from blood. After blood sampling, hyperthyroidism patients were treated with methimazole at a starting dose of 30 mg daily, and ophthalmopathy patients were treated with high-dose intravenous methylprednisolone. The paper reports TCR Vbeta CDR3 sequencing of about 140 peripheral blood samples: approximately 41 ophthalmopathy, fewer than 80 hyperthyroidism and about 17 progressor patients. Overall study results and their limits: Most expanded thyroid clonotypes (frequency above 0.001) were also found in blood, which suggests that blood repertoires may mirror thyroid immune responses. Ophthalmopathy was separated from stable hyperthyroidism by a 13 V-J signature model, with around 88% sensitivity and roughly 81% specificity obtained in cross-validation and 80%/75% obtained in testing. During validation, the model predicted progression to ophthalmopathy a median of roughly 7.1 months ahead of onset, with approximately 70% sensitivity and about 72% specificity. Sample size was not statistically predetermined, and blinding of investigators to group allocation was not performed.

The TCR beta CDR3 regions were amplified from RNA transcripts. The TCR CDR3 was subjected to a first round of RT-PCR using the HTBI primer set and the Qiagen OneStep RT-PCR kit. Libraries were constructed in a second round of multiplex PCR, after which size selection and purification were performed. Libraries were sequenced paired-end with 100 bp reads on an Illumina HiSeq2000. For the original study's pipeline: SOAPnuke was used to process the raw data, throwing out any read that contained adapters or uncalled bases, had a mean Phred below 15, or lacked an exact constant-primer or identifier match. COPE v1.2.5 was used to merge high-quality paired reads, and clonotypes were defined as unique nucleotide sequences. MiTCR v1.1 was used to align clonotypes to the IMGT TRBV, TRBD and TRBJ reference segments. The analysis was restricted to V-J combinations with a frequency above 0.0001, which together covered approximately 99% of the repertoires. A TCS score was defined as the ratio between F50 (clonal expansion) and ExV (chaos), using BLOSUM62-based TCRdist between CDR3 peptides within each V-J. Welch's t-statistics and random forest reduced several hundred V-J features to roughly 13, which were used in a naive Bayes classifier (R e1071). TCRdb reprocessing: public reads trimmed at Q25 with fastp, clones called with MiXCR, in-frame beta chains kept. CDR3 protein sequences are deduplicated, and each keeps its most common genes and DNA. The V and J calls and clone size come from TCRdb's table, not from the authors' own analysis. This sample is represented by some 700,000 distinct CDR3 sequences; roughly 17% of them were singletons. The ten biggest clones cover 15% to 17% of the sample.

Trimming removed 5 bases from V and 8 bases from J, leaving 16 bases between the germline ends. CDR1 and CDR2 (SGHTA, FQGNSA) derive from the germline V gene. The CDR3 has 14 amino acids, counting the end cysteine and phenylalanine. CDR3 DNA is the only sequence kept; it has 42 bases, read in frame from the first base. Stable Graves' hyperthyroidism was defined as the absence of progression to ophthalmopathy over 18 months of follow-up. Hyperthyroidism patients were aged 18 to 65 years and newly diagnosed, with disease duration of less than 2 months. Exclusion was applied to patients with uncontrolled infections, other autoimmune diseases, pregnancy or lactation. Diagnoses relied on clinical symptoms, serum thyroxine and TRAb, thyroid ultrasound and orbital computed tomography. PBMCs were isolated from more than 9 ml of fresh peripheral blood by Ficoll-Paque density gradient centrifugation. Total RNA was extracted using Trizol reagent, and RNA quality was assessed on an Agilent 2100 Bioanalyzer.

The chain couples TRBV7-2 to TRBJ2-1; there is no confident call for the D gene. The sample taken for sequencing was blood. The receptor comes from a man aged 50 or older with Graves' hyperthyroidism. The nucleotides read TGTGCCAGCAGCCCGACGACGGCGCGTGATGAGCAGTTCTTC. Translated, it gives CASSPTTARDEQFF.